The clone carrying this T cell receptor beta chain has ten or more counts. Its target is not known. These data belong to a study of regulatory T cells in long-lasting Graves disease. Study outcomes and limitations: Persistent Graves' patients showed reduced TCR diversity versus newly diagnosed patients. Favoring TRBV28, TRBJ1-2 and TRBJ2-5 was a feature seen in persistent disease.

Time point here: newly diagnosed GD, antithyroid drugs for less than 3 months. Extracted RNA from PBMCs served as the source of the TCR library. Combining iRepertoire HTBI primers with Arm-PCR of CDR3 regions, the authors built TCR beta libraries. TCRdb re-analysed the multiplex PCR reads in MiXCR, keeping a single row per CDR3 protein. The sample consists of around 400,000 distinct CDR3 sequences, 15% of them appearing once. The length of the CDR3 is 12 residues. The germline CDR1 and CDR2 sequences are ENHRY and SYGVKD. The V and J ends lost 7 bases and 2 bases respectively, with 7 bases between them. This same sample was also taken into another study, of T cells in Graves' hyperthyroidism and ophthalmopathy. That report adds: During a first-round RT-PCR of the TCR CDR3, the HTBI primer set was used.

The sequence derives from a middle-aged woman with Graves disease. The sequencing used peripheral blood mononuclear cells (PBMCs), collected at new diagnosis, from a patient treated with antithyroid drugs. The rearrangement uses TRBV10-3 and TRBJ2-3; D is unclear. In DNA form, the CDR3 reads TGTGCCATCAAGTCATTCACAGATACGCAGTATTTT. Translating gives CAIKSFTDTQYF.